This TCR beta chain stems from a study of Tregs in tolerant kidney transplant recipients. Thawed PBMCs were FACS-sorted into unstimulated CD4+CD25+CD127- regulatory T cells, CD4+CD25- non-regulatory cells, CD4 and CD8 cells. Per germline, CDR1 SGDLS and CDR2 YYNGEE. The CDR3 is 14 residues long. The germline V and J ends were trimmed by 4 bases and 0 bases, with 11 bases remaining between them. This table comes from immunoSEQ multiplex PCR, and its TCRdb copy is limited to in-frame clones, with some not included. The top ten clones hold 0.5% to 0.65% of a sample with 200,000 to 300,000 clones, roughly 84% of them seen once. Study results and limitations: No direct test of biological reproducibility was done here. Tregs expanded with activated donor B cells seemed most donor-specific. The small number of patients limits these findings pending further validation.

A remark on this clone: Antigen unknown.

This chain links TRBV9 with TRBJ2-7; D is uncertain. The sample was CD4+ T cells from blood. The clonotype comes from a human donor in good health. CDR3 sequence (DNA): TGTGCCAGCAGCCCTCCGGGTCCCTCCTACGAGCAGTACTTC. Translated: CASSPPGPSYEQYF.